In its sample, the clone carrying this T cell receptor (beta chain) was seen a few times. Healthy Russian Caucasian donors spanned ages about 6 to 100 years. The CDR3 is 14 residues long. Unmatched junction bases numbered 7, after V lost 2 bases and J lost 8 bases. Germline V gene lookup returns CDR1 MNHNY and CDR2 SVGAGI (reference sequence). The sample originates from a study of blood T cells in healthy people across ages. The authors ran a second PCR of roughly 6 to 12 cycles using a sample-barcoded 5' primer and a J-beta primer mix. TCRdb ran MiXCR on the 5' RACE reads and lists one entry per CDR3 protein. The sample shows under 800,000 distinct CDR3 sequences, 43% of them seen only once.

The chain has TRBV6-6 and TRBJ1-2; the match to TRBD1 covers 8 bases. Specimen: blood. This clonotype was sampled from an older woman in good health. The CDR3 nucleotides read TGTGCCAGCAGTTACGGTGACAGGGGAAGCGGCTACACCTTC. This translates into CASSYGDRGSGYTF.